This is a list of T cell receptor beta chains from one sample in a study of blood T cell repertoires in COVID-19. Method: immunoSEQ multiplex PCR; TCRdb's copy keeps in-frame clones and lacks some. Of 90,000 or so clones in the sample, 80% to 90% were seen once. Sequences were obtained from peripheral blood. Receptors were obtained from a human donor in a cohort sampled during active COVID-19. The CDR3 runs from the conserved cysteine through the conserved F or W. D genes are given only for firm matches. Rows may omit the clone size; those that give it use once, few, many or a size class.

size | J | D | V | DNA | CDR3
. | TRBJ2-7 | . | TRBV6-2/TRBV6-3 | TGTGCCAGCAGTAACCGGGACTTCTACGAGCAGTACTTC | CASSNRDFYEQYF
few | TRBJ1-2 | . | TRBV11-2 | TGTGCCAGCAGCTTAGAAGCGGGGTTCGACTATGGCTACACCTTC | CASSLEAGFDYGYTF
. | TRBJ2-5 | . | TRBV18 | TGTGCCAGCTCACGCGGGGGCGGTGGAGAGACCCAGTACTTC | CASSRGGGGETQYF
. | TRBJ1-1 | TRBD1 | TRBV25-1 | TGTGCCAGCAGGAAGAGACAGGGGTCTGAAGCTTTCTTT | CASRKRQGSEAFF
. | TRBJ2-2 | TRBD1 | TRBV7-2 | TGTGCCAGCAGCCTACAGGGGGTCACCGGGGAGCTGTTTTTT | CASSLQGVTGELFF
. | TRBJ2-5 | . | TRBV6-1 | TGTGCCAGCAGTGAAGCGCGGCTGCAAGAGACCCAGTACTTC | CASSEARLQETQYF
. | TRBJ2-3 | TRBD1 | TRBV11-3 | TGTGCCAGCAGCCACAGACAGGGAAGAAACACAGATACGCAGTATTTT | CASSHRQGRNTDTQYF
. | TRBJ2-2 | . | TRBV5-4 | TGTGCCAGCAGCTCCGACATCGAATGGGCCGGGGAGCTGTTTTTT | CASSSDIEWAGELFF
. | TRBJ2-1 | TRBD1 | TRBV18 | TGTGCCAGCTCGACGGACAGGGGGGGTGAGCAGTTCTTC | CASSTDRGGEQFF
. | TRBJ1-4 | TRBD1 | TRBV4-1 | TGCGCCAGCAGCCAAGGGCCCGCGACAGGGGTTCGGGAAAAACTGTTTTTT | CASSQGPATGVREKLFF
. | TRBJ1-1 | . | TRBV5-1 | TGCGCCAGCAGCTCGATGGACAGCACTGAAGCTTTCTTT | CASSSMDSTEAFF
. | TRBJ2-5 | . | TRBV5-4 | TGTGCCAGCAGTCAGGGGCAGGCCCAAGAGACCCAGTACTTC | CASSQGQAQETQYF
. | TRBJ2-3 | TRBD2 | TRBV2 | TGTGCCAGCGGGGGGGGTTGGGGAACAACCACAGATACGCAGTATTTT | CASGGGWGTTTDTQYF
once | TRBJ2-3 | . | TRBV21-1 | TGTGCCAGCAGCAATGCGGGGAGCCCCAGCACAGATACGCAGTATTTT | CASSNAGSPSTDTQYF
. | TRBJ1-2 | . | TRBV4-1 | TGCGCCAGCAGCCAAGGGGGCCTGGGGCCGAACTATGGCTACACCTTC | CASSQGGLGPNYGYTF
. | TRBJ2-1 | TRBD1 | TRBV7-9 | TGTGCCAGCAGCGTTACAGGGGGCCTCAATGAGCAGTTCTTC | CASSVTGGLNEQFF
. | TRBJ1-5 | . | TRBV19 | TGTGCCAGTAGTATAGGGGGGCCGAGGGATCGGCCCCAGCATTTT | CASSIGGPRDRPQHF
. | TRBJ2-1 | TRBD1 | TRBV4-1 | TGCGCCAGCAGCCAAGAACCTACAGGGGGCGATGAGCAGTTCTTC | CASSQEPTGGDEQFF
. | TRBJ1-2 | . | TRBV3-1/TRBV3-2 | TGTGCCAGCAGCCAACTAACAGTCGGCTATGGCTACACCTTC | CASSQLTVGYGYTF
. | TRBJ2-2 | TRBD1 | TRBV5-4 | TGTGCCAGCAGCTTGGGGACAGGGGCTAACACCGGGGAGCTGTTTTTT | CASSLGTGANTGELFF
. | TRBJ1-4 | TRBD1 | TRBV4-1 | TGCGCCAGCTTTGGACCCCCGGGACAGGAAGCCCAACTGTTTTTT | CASFGPPGQEAQLFF
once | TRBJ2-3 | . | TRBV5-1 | TGCGCCAGCAGCTTGAAGGCCCAAAACAGGGGCACAGATACGCAGTATTTT | CASSLKAQNRGTDTQYF
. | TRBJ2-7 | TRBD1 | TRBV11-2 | TGTGCCAGCAGCTCCGGGACAGCCTACGAGCAGTACTTC | CASSSGTAYEQYF
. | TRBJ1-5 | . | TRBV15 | TGTGCCACCAGCAGCCTTCTTGCGGGGAGCAATCAGCCCCAGCATTTT | CATSSLLAGSNQPQHF
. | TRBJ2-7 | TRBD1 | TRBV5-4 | TGTGCCAGCAGCCTGACAGGGGGCGACGAGCAGTACTTC | CASSLTGGDEQYF
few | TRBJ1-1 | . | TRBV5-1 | TGCGCCAGCAGCTTGGTTTCGGGATCCACTGAAGCTTTCTTT | CASSLVSGSTEAFF
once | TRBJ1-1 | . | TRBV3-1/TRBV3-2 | TGTGCCAGCGCGGAAGGAACACTGAACACTGAAGCTTTCTTT | CASAEGTLNTEAFF
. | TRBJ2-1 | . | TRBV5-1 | TGCGCCAGCAGCTTGGGGGGCTCTTCCAATGAGCAGTTCTTC | CASSLGGSSNEQFF
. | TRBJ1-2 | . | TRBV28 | TGTGCCAGCAGTACGTTTTCGGGGGGATTTAACTATGGCTACACCTTC | CASSTFSGGFNYGYTF
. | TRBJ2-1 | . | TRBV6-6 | TGTGCCAGCAGTGCAGGTTTTGGGGAGCAGTTCTTC | CASSAGFGEQFF
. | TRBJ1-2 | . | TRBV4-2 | TGTGCCAGCAGCCCCTCGGGGGTTCTATGGGGCTACACCTTC | CASSPSGVLWGYTF
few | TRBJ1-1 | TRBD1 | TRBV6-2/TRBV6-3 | TGTGCCAGCAGTCCCCGACAGGGGTTGAGCACTGAAGCTTTCTTT | CASSPRQGLSTEAFF
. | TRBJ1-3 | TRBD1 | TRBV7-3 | TGTGCCAGCAGCTACGACAGGGGGCCTGGAAACACCATATATTTT | CASSYDRGPGNTIYF
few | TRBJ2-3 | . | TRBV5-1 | TGCGCCAGCAGCTTGGTCGGGGGGCTAGAAGATACGCAGTATTTT | CASSLVGGLEDTQYF
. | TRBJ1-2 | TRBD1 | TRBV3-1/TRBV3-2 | TGTGCCAGCAGCGACGTAGGCGGGACAGGGGTTCATGGCTACACCTTC | CASSDVGGTGVHGYTF
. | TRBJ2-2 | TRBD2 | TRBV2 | TGTGCCAGCAGTGCCGGACTAGCGGGGAACACCGGGGAGCTGTTTTTT | CASSAGLAGNTGELFF
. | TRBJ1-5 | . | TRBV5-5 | TGTGCCAGCAGCTTGGACCAGGGCGTCAATCAGCCCCAGCATTTT | CASSLDQGVNQPQHF
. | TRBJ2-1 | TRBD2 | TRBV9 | TGTGCCAGCAGCGTAGCTAGCGGGGGTGTACAGTATGAGCAGTTCTTC | CASSVASGGVQYEQFF
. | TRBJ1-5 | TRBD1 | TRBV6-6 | TGTGCCAGCAGTAGGGACAGCCTCAATCAGCCCCAGCATTTT | CASSRDSLNQPQHF
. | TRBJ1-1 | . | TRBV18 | TGTGCCAGCTCACCAGTCCCCAGGCCTGCCGGGGTGGCTTTCTTT | CASSPVPRPAGVAFF
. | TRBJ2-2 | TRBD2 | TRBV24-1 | TGTGCCACCAGTGATTTCGCTAGCGGGGGGGCGAACACCGGGGAGCTGTTTTTT | CATSDFASGGANTGELFF
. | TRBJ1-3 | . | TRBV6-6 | TGTGCCAGCAGTTACTCAGTCAGGGGCTCTGGAAACACCATATATTTT | CASSYSVRGSGNTIYF
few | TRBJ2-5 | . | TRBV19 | TGTGCCAGCCGACAGGCAGGGGAGACCCAGTACTTC | CASRQAGETQYF
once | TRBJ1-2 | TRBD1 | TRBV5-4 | TGTGCCAGCAGCTTCAGGGGGCTGGATAACTATGGCTACACCTTC | CASSFRGLDNYGYTF
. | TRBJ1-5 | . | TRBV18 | TGTGCCAGCTCACCAGGTAGGGGAAATAGCAATCAGCCCCAGCATTTT | CASSPGRGNSNQPQHF
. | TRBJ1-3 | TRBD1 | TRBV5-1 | TGCGCCAGCAGCTACGACAGGGTAGGGTCTGGAAACACCATATATTTT | CASSYDRVGSGNTIYF
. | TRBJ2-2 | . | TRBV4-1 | TGCGCCAGCAGCCAAGAAGCCCCCCCGGGTCCCGGGGAGCTGTTTTTT | CASSQEAPPGPGELFF
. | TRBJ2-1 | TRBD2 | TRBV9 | TGTGCCAGCAGCGCCCGGACTAGCGATAATGAGCAGTTCTTC | CASSARTSDNEQFF
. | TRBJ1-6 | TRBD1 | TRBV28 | TGTGCCAGCAGTGGGGACAGGGTGCTTGGTCCCTATAATTCACCCCTCCACTTT | CASSGDRVLGPYNSPLHF
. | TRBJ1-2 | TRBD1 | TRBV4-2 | TGTGCCAGCAGCCAAGCGGGACAGGGAGGGAATGGCTACACCTTC | CASSQAGQGGNGYTF
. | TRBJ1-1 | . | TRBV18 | TGTGCCAGCTCACTACGACATAGGAACATGAACACTGAAGCTTTCTTT | CASSLRHRNMNTEAFF
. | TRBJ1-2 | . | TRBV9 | TGTGCCAGCAGCGTAGCGGGGGGTGGTGGCTACACCTTC | CASSVAGGGGYTF
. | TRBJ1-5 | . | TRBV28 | TGTGCCAGCAGTTTTCTGGCAGGACTATCCCAGCCCCAGCATTTT | CASSFLAGLSQPQHF
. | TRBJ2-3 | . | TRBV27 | TGTGCCAGCAGTTACGCCGCGGGGAGGACGCAGTATTTT | CASSYAAGRTQYF
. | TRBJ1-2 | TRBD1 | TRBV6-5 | TGTGCCAGCAGATCCCAGGGACAGACCTACTATGGCTACACCTTC | CASRSQGQTYYGYTF